What follows are 16 T cell receptor beta chains derived from one specimen sequenced in a study of Graves' ophthalmopathy and Graves' hyperthyroidism. The authors amplified TCR beta CDR3 regions from RNA transcripts. In the first round, RT-PCR was carried out with HTBI primers, and a multiplex PCR formed the second round. A single record per CDR3 protein comes from TCRdb applying MiXCR to the multiplex PCR reads. The data hold roughly 380,000 distinct CDR3 sequences, with 15% observed a single time. Sequenced input: peripheral blood. Receptor source: a woman aged 18 to 35 with stable Graves' hyperthyroidism.

This clonotype was counted only a few times. This chain joins TRBV12-3 or TRBV12-4 and TRBJ1-5, with a weak D call TRBD1 (5 bases). The CDR3 extends over 13 amino acids. Trimming pared 2 bases from V and 13 bases from J, leaving 15 bases between. Here the CDR3 DNA reads TGTGCCAGCAGTTTAATGGGGGTGGCGCCGCAGCATTTT. Protein: CASSLMGVAPQHF.

This clonotype was seen at least ten times. The chain has TRBV28 and TRBJ1-1; D possibly corresponds to TRBD1 (5 bases). The CDR3 sequence is 13 residues long. Trimming shortened V by 2 bases and J by 7 bases, and 11 bases separated the two germline ends. Germline V gene data show CDR1 as MDHEN and CDR2 as SYDVKM. CDR3 sequence: CASSLAGWSEAFF. The CDR3 DNA sequence: TGTGCCAGCAGTTTAGCAGGGTGGAGTGAAGCTTTCTTT.

This clonotype appeared many times. The rearrangement links TRBV9 to TRBJ1-1; 9 bases align to TRBD1. The junction had 7 bases not matched to a gene; V was cut back by 4 bases and J by 0 bases. Germline lookup yields CDR1 SGDLS and CDR2 YYNGEE. The CDR3 is 16 amino acids. CDR3 DNA sequence: TGTGCCAGCAGCCTGGGGACAGGGATTTTGAACACTGAAGCTTTCTTT. Encoded protein: CASSLGTGILNTEAFF. The entire variable domain, with the rest obtained from reference TRBV9 and TRBJ1-1, is as follows: DSGVTQTPKHLITATGQRVTLRCSPRSGDLSVYWYQQSLDQGLQFLIQYYNGEERAKGNILERFSAQQFPDLHSELNLSSLELGDSALYFCASSLGTGILNTEAFFGQGTRLTVV.

This clonotype came up many times. J is TRBJ2-7 and V is TRBV10-2, with D perhaps given as TRBD1 or TRBD2 (5 bases each). Germline values: CDR1 WSHSY, CDR2 SAAADI. The CDR3 totals 14 residues. V gave up 2 bases and J gave up 5 bases, with 13 bases separating them. The DNA of the CDR3 is TGCGCCAGCAGTGAGCGGCGAGGGGCCCACGAGCAGTACTTC. Residues: CASSERRGAHEQYF.

There are a few counts of this clonotype. This chain joins TRBV6-1 and TRBJ2-1; possibly TRBD2 for D (7 bases). The V gene lost 7 bases and the J gene lost 6 bases, with 16 bases spanning the gap. The CDR3 runs to 14 residues. The V gene's germline CDR1 is MNHNS and CDR2 SASEGT. The DNA of the CDR3 is TGTGCCAGCATCCGCAATAGGGGGGGCAATGAGCAGTTCTTC. Residues: CASIRNRGGNEQFF.

The V call is TRBV29-1, the J call TRBJ1-2; D is ambiguous. Germline V CDR1 and CDR2: SQVTM, ANQGSEA. Trimming removed 0 bases from V and 10 bases from J, with 18 bases in between. This CDR3 is 14 amino acids long. CDR3 sequence reads: CSVEDPPTGRVYTF. CDR3 coding DNA: TGCAGCGTTGAAGACCCCCCGACGGGTCGGGTCTACACCTTC.

This clonotype was seen ten or more times. The chain recombines TRBV12-3 or TRBV12-4 with TRBJ1-2, with D possibly matching TRBD1 (6 bases). Trimming removed 3 bases from V and 2 bases from J, with 10 bases in between. The CDR3 length is 14 residues. The CDR3 here is CASSLRTANYGYTF. In nucleotides, the CDR3 is TGTGCCAGCAGTTTGCGGACAGCAAACTATGGCTACACCTTC.

This clonotype was seen many times. The genes are TRBV28 and TRBJ2-5; 7 positions match TRBD2. CDR3 length equals 15 residues. The V gene end was trimmed by 1 base and the J gene end by 2 bases; junction bases not matched to a gene: 4. In germline, CDR1 is MDHEN, CDR2 SYDVKM. The CDR3 protein is CASSLSLAAQETQYF. The CDR3 DNA reads as TGTGCCAGCAGTTTATCGCTAGCGGCACAAGAGACCCAGTACTTC.

This clonotype was seen many times. The chain employs TRBV5-5 and TRBJ2-7, with D perhaps matching TRBD2 (5 bases). The CDR3 is 13 residues long. V was pared by 3 bases and J by 4 bases, with 11 bases between. Germline V gives CDR1 SGHKS, CDR2 YYEKEE (reference sequence). The CDR3 sequence: CASSWRLGYEQYF. The CDR3 region has the DNA TGTGCCAGCAGCTGGAGGTTAGGGTACGAGCAGTACTTC.

In its sample, this clonotype was seen many times. V usage is TRBV6-1 and J usage is TRBJ1-1, with unresolved D. The CDR3 loop spans 11 amino acids. Germline values: CDR1 MNHNS, CDR2 SASEGT. The V end lost 6 bases, the J end lost 8 bases, and 10 bases lay between the germline ends. The CDR3 coding sequence is TGTGCCAGCAGGGGAGAGTTAGAAGCTTTCTTT. This codes for CASRGELEAFF.

This clonotype was detected ten times or more. The chain joins TRBV24-1 to TRBJ1-3; 8 bases are shared with TRBD1. The V gene end was trimmed by 7 bases and the J gene end by 4 bases; junction bases not matched to a gene: 8. The germline CDR1 and CDR2 sequences are KGHDR and SFDVKD. The CDR3 sequence is 15 residues long. The CDR3 protein is CATSDQGARGNTIYF. The CDR3 nucleotides read TGTGCCACCAGCGACCAGGGGGCAAGAGGAAACACCATATATTTT.

The gene calls are TRBV19 and TRBJ1-6; no definite D call. CDR1 and CDR2 (germline): LNHDA, SQIVND (reference sequence). There are 13 residues in the CDR3. V lost 3 bases and J lost 10, with 10 bases in between. The CDR3: CASSIGIESPLHF. The CDR3 DNA is TGTGCCAGTAGTATTGGGATTGAGTCACCCCTCCACTTT.

At least ten counts were recorded for this clonotype. The chain links TRBV7-9 to TRBJ1-5; D is undetermined. The length of the CDR3 is 12 residues. Trimming took 2 bases from V and 8 from J, leaving 7 bases between them. Germline V gene sequence: CDR1 SEHNR, CDR2 FQNEAQ (reference sequence). CDR3 bases: TGTGCCAGCAGCTTATGGGAGGAGCCCCAGCATTTT. The encoded protein is CASSLWEEPQHF.

The table lists this clonotype with a count of one. CDR3 protein: CASSSGTGGGEAFF. The DNA of the CDR3 is TGTGCCAGCAGCTCCGGGACAGGGGGCGGTGAAGCTTTCTTT. The gene calls are TRBV7-2 and TRBJ1-1; 12 bases match TRBD1. Germline CDR1 SGHTA, CDR2 FQGNSA. This CDR3 is built from 14 residues. V lost 4 bases to trimming and J lost 7 bases; unmatched junction nucleotides: 4. Filled out from reference TRBV7-2 and TRBJ1-1, the complete variable domain reads GAGVSQSPSNKVTEKGKDVELRCDPISGHTALYWYRQSLGQGLEFLIYFQGNSAPDKSGLPSDRFSAERTGGSVSTLTIQRTQQEDSAVYLCASSSGTGGGEAFFGQGTRLTVV.

This clonotype was seen at least ten times. This rearrangement joins TRBV27 to TRBJ2-7; D gene uncertain. CDR1 and CDR2 from the germline V gene are MNHEY and SMNVEV (reference sequence). The CDR3 length is 9 residues. V was cut by 6 bases and J by 9 bases, with 6 bases left in between. CDR3 sequence (DNA): TGTGCCAGCAGGCAAGTGCAGTACTTC. Protein product: CASRQVQYF.

This clonotype was counted ten times or more. The CDR3 region is CASSIARGDQPQHF. The CDR3 DNA reads as TGTGCCAGTAGTATCGCCAGGGGAGATCAGCCCCAGCATTTT. The V gene is TRBV19, the J gene TRBJ1-5; perhaps TRBD1 as D (6 bases). The length of the CDR3 is 14 residues. Germline CDR1 LNHDA, CDR2 SQIVND (reference sequence). The ends were cut back, 3 bases at V and 5 bases at J, with 11 bases in the middle.